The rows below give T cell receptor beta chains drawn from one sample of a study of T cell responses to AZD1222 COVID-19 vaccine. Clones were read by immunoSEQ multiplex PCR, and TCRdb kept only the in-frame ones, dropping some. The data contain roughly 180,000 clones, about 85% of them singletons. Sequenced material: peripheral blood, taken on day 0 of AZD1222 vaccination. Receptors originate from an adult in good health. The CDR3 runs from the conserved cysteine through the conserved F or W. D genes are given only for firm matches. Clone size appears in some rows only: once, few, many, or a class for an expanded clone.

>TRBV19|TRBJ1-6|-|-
CASRPGHPNSPLHF
TGTGCCAGTAGGCCGGGACATCCTAATTCACCCCTCCACTTT
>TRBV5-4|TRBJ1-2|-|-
CASSLAIGYGYTF
TGTGCCAGCAGCTTGGCCATCGGCTATGGCTACACCTTC
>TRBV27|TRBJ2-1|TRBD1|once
CASSLYSGQGWYNEQFF
TGTGCCAGCAGTTTATATTCGGGACAGGGTTGGTACAATGAGCAGTTCTTC
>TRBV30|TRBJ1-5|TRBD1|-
CAWSVQTGILGQPQHF
TGTGCCTGGAGTGTACAGACAGGGATACTGGGACAGCCCCAGCATTTT
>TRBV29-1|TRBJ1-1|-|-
CSVELGNTEAFF
TGCAGCGTTGAATTGGGTAACACTGAAGCTTTCTTT
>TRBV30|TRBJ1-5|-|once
CAWSGGGVQPQHF
TGTGCCTGGAGTGGGGGAGGGGTTCAGCCCCAGCATTTT
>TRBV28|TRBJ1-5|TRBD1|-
CASSFQDRIQPQHF
TGTGCCAGCAGTTTCCAGGACAGGATTCAGCCCCAGCATTTT
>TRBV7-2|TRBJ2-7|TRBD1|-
CASSLEGQGWSEQYF
TGTGCCAGCAGCTTAGAAGGACAGGGGTGGTCCGAGCAGTACTTC
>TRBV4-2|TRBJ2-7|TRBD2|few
CASSQEVLADVEYEQYF
TGTGCCAGCAGCCAGGAGGTACTAGCGGACGTCGAGTACGAGCAGTACTTC
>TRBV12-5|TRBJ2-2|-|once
CASYLTGELFF
TGTGCTAGTTACCTAACCGGGGAGCTGTTTTTT
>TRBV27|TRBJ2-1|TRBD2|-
CASSRTSGDNEQFF
TGTGCCAGCAGTCGCACTAGCGGGGACAATGAGCAGTTCTTC
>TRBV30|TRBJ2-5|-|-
CAWTVYGIGETQYF
TGTGCCTGGACGGTATACGGGATAGGAGAGACCCAGTACTTC
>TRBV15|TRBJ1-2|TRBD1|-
CATRRETGFYGYTF
TGTGCCACTCGGAGGGAGACAGGGTTCTATGGCTACACCTTC
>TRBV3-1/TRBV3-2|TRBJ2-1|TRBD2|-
CASSTHRGLADEQFF
TGTGCCAGCAGCACTCACAGGGGACTAGCGGATGAGCAGTTCTTC
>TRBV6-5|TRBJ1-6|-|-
CASTSGGTNSPLHF
TGTGCCAGCACCAGTGGAGGAACTAATTCACCCCTCCACTTT
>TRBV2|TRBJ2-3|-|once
CASSGQSTDTQYF
TGTGCCAGCAGTGGACAGTCCACAGATACGCAGTATTTT